The rows below give T cell receptor beta chains drawn from one sample of a study of cytomegalovirus exposure and HLA in healthy donors. Method: immunoSEQ multiplex PCR; TCRdb's copy keeps in-frame clones and lacks some. The data contain some 250,000 clones, approximately 82% of them singletons. Sequenced sample: PBMCs. These receptors all stem from a woman between 55 and 75 years old in good health and CMV-seropositive. The CDR3 runs from the conserved cysteine through the conserved F or W. The D gene is left open where the match is weak. Size values are once, few and many counts, or a class for expanded clones, and some rows have none.

CDR3 length	clone size	V gene	D gene	J gene	CDR3 DNA	CDR3 protein
14	.	TRBV5-4	.	TRBJ1-1	TGTGCCAGCGCCACTGGGCAGATGAACACTGAAGCTTTCTTT	CASATGQMNTEAFF
16	.	TRBV7-9	.	TRBJ2-3	TGTGCCAGCAGCGCGCGCGGCTGGACTAGCACAGATACGCAGTATTTT	CASSARGWTSTDTQYF
19	.	TRBV27	TRBD2	TRBJ2-7	TGTGCCAGCAGCCCAGGGGTGGGAGGGCTAAGCGGGAGGGTCTACGAGCAGTACTTC	CASSPGVGGLSGRVYEQYF
15	.	TRBV19	TRBD2	TRBJ2-5	TGTGCCAGTAGTCGATTTAGCGGGAGGGAAGAGACCCAGTACTTC	CASSRFSGREETQYF
16	.	TRBV28	TRBD2	TRBJ2-1	TGTGCCAGCAGGGTAGGCGGGAGGGCCGGTTACAATGAGCAGTTCTTC	CASRVGGRAGYNEQFF
16	.	TRBV27	TRBD2	TRBJ2-7	TGTGCCAGCAGGTGGGGCGGGGGGGTGGGTTTCTACGAGCAGTACTTC	CASRWGGGVGFYEQYF
16	few	TRBV5-4	.	TRBJ1-2	TGTGCCAGCAGCTTGGGTGGGGGACAAGCCAACTATGGCTACACCTTC	CASSLGGGQANYGYTF
12	.	TRBV2	.	TRBJ1-4	TGTGCCAGCAGTCAGGAAGGAGGGCGCTTGTTTTTT	CASSQEGGRLFF
17	.	TRBV7-3	TRBD2	TRBJ2-3	TGTGCCAGCAGCTTAGAGCCTAGCGGGAGGGACACAGATACGCAGTATTTT	CASSLEPSGRDTDTQYF
15	.	TRBV5-1	TRBD1	TRBJ2-7	TGCGCCAGCAGCTCGAGACAGGGTTTGGACGACGAGCAGTACTTC	CASSSRQGLDDEQYF
15	.	TRBV7-3	TRBD1	TRBJ2-7	TGTGCCAGCAGCTACTCCGGGACAGGGCCCTACGAGCAGTACTTC	CASSYSGTGPYEQYF
14	.	TRBV28	.	TRBJ2-1	TGTGCCAGCAGTACCCGACTAGTTGTAAATGAGCAGTTCTTC	CASSTRLVVNEQFF
15	.	TRBV7-3	.	TRBJ2-2	TGTGCCAGCAGCACGCCGGGACAGAACACCGGGGAGCTGTTTTTT	CASSTPGQNTGELFF
13	.	TRBV30	.	TRBJ1-1	TGTGCCTGGAGTGTACAACTATACACTGAAGCTTTCTTT	CAWSVQLYTEAFF
14	.	TRBV11-2	.	TRBJ2-7	TGTGCCAGCAGCTTCGGACAGCTTCGGGGCGAGCAGTACTTC	CASSFGQLRGEQYF
13	.	TRBV4-1	.	TRBJ1-2	TGCGCCAGCAGCCAAGATGTTCTCTATGGCTACACCTTC	CASSQDVLYGYTF
17	few	TRBV12-5	.	TRBJ2-3	TGTGCTAGTGGTTTGGTACGAAGTTCGGGAGTCCCAGATACGCAGTATTTT	CASGLVRSSGVPDTQYF
15	.	TRBV7-8	.	TRBJ1-5	TGTGCCAGCAGCTACAGGATTGGAAGCAATCAGCCCCAGCATTTT	CASSYRIGSNQPQHF
16	.	TRBV5-1	TRBD2	TRBJ2-7	TGCGCCAGCAGCTTGGCGGCTAGCGGGGTCTCCTACGAGCAGTACTTC	CASSLAASGVSYEQYF
14	.	TRBV5-1	.	TRBJ1-2	TGCGCCAGCAGCTTAGACAGGTCCACTGAGGGCTACACCTTC	CASSLDRSTEGYTF
16	.	TRBV25-1	.	TRBJ1-1	TGTGCCAGCAAAAGGGGGGGGGAGGAGGGGCTAACTGAAGCTTTCTTT	CASKRGGEEGLTEAFF
13	.	TRBV5-1	.	TRBJ2-2	TGCGCCAGCAGCATACGGACAGACGGGGAGCTGTTTTTT	CASSIRTDGELFF
17	.	TRBV9	.	TRBJ2-2	TGTGCCAGCAGCGTAGTGGCCCATGATATGAACACCGGGGAGCTGTTTTTT	CASSVVAHDMNTGELFF
13	once	TRBV5-1	.	TRBJ1-1	TGCGCCAGCAGCTCGGGGATGAACACTGAAGCTTTCTTT	CASSSGMNTEAFF
14	.	TRBV7-9	.	TRBJ2-1	TGTGCCAGCAGCCTGGACACCACCTACAATGAGCAGTTCTTC	CASSLDTTYNEQFF
14	.	TRBV5-6	.	TRBJ2-3	TGTGCCAGCAGCGTTGTGGGAGCCACAGATACGCAGTATTTT	CASSVVGATDTQYF
13	.	TRBV5-1	.	TRBJ2-5	TGCGCCAGCAGCTACGGGAGTCGGGAGACCCAGTACTTC	CASSYGSRETQYF
17	.	TRBV5-1	TRBD2	TRBJ2-3	TGCGCCAGCAGCTTGGATCCTAGCGGGAGGGCCAAAGATACGCAGTATTTT	CASSLDPSGRAKDTQYF
15	.	TRBV19	TRBD2	TRBJ2-1	TGTGCCAGTAGTATAGGGGGCGGGAGCGGAAATGAGCAGTTCTTC	CASSIGGGSGNEQFF